A selection of T cell receptor beta chains follows, all from one sample in a study of T cells in Graves' hyperthyroidism and ophthalmopathy. TCRdb ran MiXCR on the multiplex PCR reads and lists one entry per CDR3 protein. This table has a few hundred thousand distinct CDR3 sequences, approximately 13% appearing once. Specimen: blood. The receptors derive from a woman between 18 and 29 years old with Graves' hyperthyroidism. Each CDR3 is given with its conserved first and last residue. A D gene is named only where the DNA matches it firmly. Rows give clone size only sometimes, using once, few, many, or a class for an expanded clone.

size,J,D,V,CDR3,DNA
many,TRBJ2-5,TRBD2,TRBV27,CASSALPPGLAGGPGAETQYF,TGTGCCAGCAGTGCCCTGCCTCCGGGACTAGCGGGAGGGCCCGGGGCAGAGACCCAGTACTTC
.,TRBJ1-6,.,TRBV6-1,CASTPGSYNSPLHF,TGTGCCAGCACCCCAGGGTCCTATAATTCACCCCTCCACTTT
few,TRBJ1-4,.,TRBV5-1,CASSLGGRATNEKLFF,TGCGCCAGCAGCTTGGGGGGGAGAGCAACTAATGAAAAACTGTTTTTT
many,TRBJ2-7,TRBD1,TRBV5-5,CASSGTGAIGEQYF,TGTGCCAGCAGTGGGACAGGGGCCATAGGGGAGCAGTACTTC
.,TRBJ2-1,TRBD2,TRBV4-1,CASSQDQAGGFYNEQFF,TGCGCCAGCAGCCAAGATCAAGCGGGAGGGTTCTACAATGAGCAGTTCTTC
many,TRBJ2-1,TRBD2,TRBV6-2/TRBV6-3,CASSYYRRLADNEQFF,TGTGCCAGCAGTTACTATCGGCGGCTAGCGGACAATGAGCAGTTCTTC
many,TRBJ2-7,.,TRBV13,CASSLGRGGGNEQYF,TGTGCCAGCAGCTTAGGCAGAGGAGGGGGCAACGAGCAGTACTTC
.,TRBJ2-2,.,TRBV12-3/TRBV12-4,CASSHRGGGTGELFF,TGTGCCAGCAGCCATAGAGGAGGTGGGACCGGGGAGCTATTTTTT
.,TRBJ2-5,TRBD1,TRBV7-9,CASSLTTGGFRETQYF,TGTGCCAGCAGCCTAACGACAGGGGGCTTTAGAGAGACCCAGTACTTC
.,TRBJ2-1,TRBD2,TRBV4-3,CASSQDRLAGAYEQFF,TGCGCCAGCAGCCAAGATCGACTAGCGGGAGCCTACGAGCAGTTCTTC
many,TRBJ2-2,TRBD1,TRBV24-1,CATSDPPGQGKAAGELFF,TGTGCCACCAGTGATCCCCCCGGACAGGGTAAGGCGGCCGGGGAGCTGTTTTTT
many,TRBJ2-3,.,TRBV20-1,CSASKIDPRGTDTQYF,TGCAGTGCTTCTAAAATAGACCCCAGGGGCACAGATACGCAGTATTTT
many,TRBJ2-3,TRBD2,TRBV28,CASSPSGGSADTQYF,TGTGCCAGCAGTCCTAGCGGAGGGAGCGCAGATACGCAGTATTTT
few,TRBJ1-5,.,TRBV6-1,CASSERAAYYSNQPQHF,TGTGCCAGCAGTGAAAGGGCGGCCTATTATAGCAATCAGCCCCAGCATTTT
few,TRBJ2-3,TRBD2,TRBV7-2,CASSHYPPSGRALTDTQYF,TGTGCCAGCAGCCACTATCCACCTAGCGGGAGGGCCCTCACAGATACGCAGTATTTT
few,TRBJ1-6,.,TRBV10-1,CASSEWAPGGALHF,TGCGCCAGCAGTGAGTGGGCTCCTGGTGGGGCCCTCCACTTT
few,TRBJ1-2,.,TRBV12-3/TRBV12-4,CASSLARWGDPYGYTF,TGTGCCAGCAGTTTAGCGAGGTGGGGGGACCCCTATGGCTACACCTTC
many,TRBJ2-2,TRBD2,TRBV11-3,CASSLGLGLAGAFSGELFF,TGTGCCAGCAGCTTAGGCCTGGGACTAGCGGGAGCTTTCTCCGGGGAGCTGTTTTTT
few,TRBJ1-1,TRBD1,TRBV2,CASSEALPGQGAEAFF,TGTGCCAGCAGTGAAGCCCTTCCCGGGCAGGGGGCTGAAGCTTTCTTT
.,TRBJ2-2,.,TRBV24-1,CATSGTRAGLVRGTGELFF,TGTGCCACCAGTGGGACCCGGGCCGGCCTGGTGCGGGGCACCGGGGAGCTGTTTTTT
many,TRBJ2-3,.,TRBV28,CASSSADTQYF,TGTGCCAGCAGTTCAGCAGATACGCAGTATTTT
many,TRBJ1-5,.,TRBV27,CASSLTARDVSNQPQHF,TGTGCCAGCAGTTTAACGGCCAGGGATGTTAGCAATCAGCCCCAGCATTTT
few,TRBJ2-1,.,TRBV6-1,CASRARRLLGDEQFF,TGTGCCAGCAGGGCTAGACGGTTACTCGGCGATGAGCAGTTCTTC
.,TRBJ2-7,.,TRBV6-2/TRBV6-3,CTSREVGRGDEQYF,TGTACCAGCAGAGAGGTCGGCCGAGGGGACGAGCAGTACTTC
few,TRBJ1-5,TRBD1,TRBV6-1,CASSAIQGDQPQHF,TGTGCCAGCAGTGCGATACAGGGGGATCAGCCCCAGCATTTT
many,TRBJ1-6,TRBD1,TRBV27,CASSSTGLNSPLHF,TGTGCCAGCAGTTCGACAGGGTTAAATTCACCCCTCCACTTT
many,TRBJ2-3,TRBD2,TRBV5-1,CASSLAGAGGSDTQYF,TGCGCCAGCAGCTTGGCCGGAGCGGGAGGGTCAGATACGCAGTATTTT
.,TRBJ2-3,.,TRBV6-5,CASSYSGHIADTQYF,TGTGCCAGCAGTTACTCGGGGCATATCGCAGATACGCAGTATTTT
many,TRBJ1-5,.,TRBV2,CASSEGSGDQPQHF,TGTGCCAGCAGTGAAGGGTCGGGGGATCAGCCCCAGCATTTT
.,TRBJ1-1,TRBD1,TRBV19,CASSIGGQGVTEAFF,TGTGCCAGTAGTATAGGCGGGCAGGGGGTCACTGAAGCTTTCTTT
many,TRBJ1-1,.,TRBV11-2,CASSLESGVAEAFF,TGTGCCAGCAGCTTAGAGTCAGGGGTGGCTGAAGCTTTCTTT